This TCR beta chain was documented in a study of cytomegalovirus exposure and HLA in healthy donors. Findings and limits, study-wide: In a later analysis, at a false discovery rate of 0.05, roughly 18,000 TCR beta sequences were associated with HLA alleles.

The PCR used 60 Vbeta and 13 Jbeta primers. The method was immunoSEQ multiplex PCR; TCRdb's version includes in-frame clones alone and lacks a portion of them. Of approximately 210,000 clones in the sample, around 79% were seen once. This clone has a handful of counts. The antigen remains undetermined. The germline CDR1 and CDR2 sequences are LNHDA and SQIVND (reference sequence). The CDR3 runs 16 residues. Trimming cost V 1 base and J 6 bases; bases outside gene matches: 6. The gene calls are TRBV19 and TRBJ2-1, with TRBD2 identical over 10 bases. The origin of this receptor is a male donor in good health and CMV-seronegative. The sample taken for sequencing was PBMCs. The CDR3 region is CASSIGWTSGFNEQFF. As DNA, the CDR3 is TGTGCCAGTAGTATAGGTTGGACTAGCGGTTTCAATGAGCAGTTCTTC.